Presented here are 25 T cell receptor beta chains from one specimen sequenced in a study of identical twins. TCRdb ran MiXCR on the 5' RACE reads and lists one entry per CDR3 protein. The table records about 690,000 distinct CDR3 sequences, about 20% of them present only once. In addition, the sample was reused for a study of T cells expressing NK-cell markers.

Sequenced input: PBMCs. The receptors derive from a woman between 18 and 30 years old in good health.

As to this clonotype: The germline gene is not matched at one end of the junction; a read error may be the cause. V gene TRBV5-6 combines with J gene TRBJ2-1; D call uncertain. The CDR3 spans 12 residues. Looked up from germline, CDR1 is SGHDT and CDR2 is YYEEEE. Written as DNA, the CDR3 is TGTGCCAGCAGCTTGGGCGTAGATTCGCGTATCTTC. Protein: CASSLGVDSRIF.

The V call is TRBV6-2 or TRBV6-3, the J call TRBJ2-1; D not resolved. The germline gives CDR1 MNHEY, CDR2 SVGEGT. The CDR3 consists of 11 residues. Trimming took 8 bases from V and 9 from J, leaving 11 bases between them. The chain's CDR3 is CASFWKSEQFF. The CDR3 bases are TGTGCCAGCTTCTGGAAGTCTGAGCAGTTCTTC.

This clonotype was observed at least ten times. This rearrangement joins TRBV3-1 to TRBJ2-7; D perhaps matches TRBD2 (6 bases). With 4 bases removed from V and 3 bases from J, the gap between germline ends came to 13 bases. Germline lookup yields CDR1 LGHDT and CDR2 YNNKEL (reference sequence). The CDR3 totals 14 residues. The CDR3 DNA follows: TGTGCCAGCAGCCCCCCGGGCGGGAACTACGAGCAGTACTTC. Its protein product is CASSPPGGNYEQYF.

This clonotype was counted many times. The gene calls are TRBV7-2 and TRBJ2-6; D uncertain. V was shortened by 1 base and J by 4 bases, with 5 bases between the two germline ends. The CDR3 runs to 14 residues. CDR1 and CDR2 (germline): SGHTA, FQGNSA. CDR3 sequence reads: CASSLVPGANVLTF. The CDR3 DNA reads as TGTGCCAGCAGCTTAGTTCCCGGGGCCAACGTCCTGACTTTC.

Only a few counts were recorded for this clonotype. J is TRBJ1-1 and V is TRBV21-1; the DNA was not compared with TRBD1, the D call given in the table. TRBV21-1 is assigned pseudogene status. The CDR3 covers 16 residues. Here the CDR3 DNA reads TGTGCCAGCAGCACCCGGACAGGGCCCATGAACACTGAAGCTTTCTTT. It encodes CASSTRTGPMNTEAFF.

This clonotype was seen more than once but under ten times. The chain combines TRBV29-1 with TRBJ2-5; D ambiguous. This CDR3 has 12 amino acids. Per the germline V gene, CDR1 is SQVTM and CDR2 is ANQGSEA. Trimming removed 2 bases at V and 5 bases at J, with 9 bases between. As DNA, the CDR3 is TGCAGCGTTGAATTCCTGATGGAGACCCAGTACTTC. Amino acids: CSVEFLMETQYF.

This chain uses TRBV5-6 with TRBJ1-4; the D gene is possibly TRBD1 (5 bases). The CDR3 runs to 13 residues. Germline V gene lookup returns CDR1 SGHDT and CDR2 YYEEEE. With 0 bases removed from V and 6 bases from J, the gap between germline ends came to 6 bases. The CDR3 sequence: CASSLEGYEKLFF. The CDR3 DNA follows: TGTGCCAGCAGCTTGGAGGGGTATGAAAAACTGTTTTTT.

This CDR3 reads CASSTFSASSEQYF. In DNA, the CDR3 is TGTGCCAGCAGCACTTTTAGCGCCTCGAGCGAGCAGTACTTC. The chain combines TRBV7-6 with TRBJ2-7; weak D call: TRBD2 (5 bases). The V and J ends lost 5 bases and 6 bases respectively, with 17 bases between them. The CDR3 loop spans 14 amino acids. CDR1 and CDR2 (germline): SGHVS, FNYEAQ.

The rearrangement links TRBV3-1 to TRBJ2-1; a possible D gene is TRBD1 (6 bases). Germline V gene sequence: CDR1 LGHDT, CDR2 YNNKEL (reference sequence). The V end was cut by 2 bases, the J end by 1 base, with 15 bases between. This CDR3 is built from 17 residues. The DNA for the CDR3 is TGTGCCAGCAGCCAACGTATACAGGGACATTCCTACAATGAGCAGTTCTTC. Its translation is CASSQRIQGHSYNEQFF.

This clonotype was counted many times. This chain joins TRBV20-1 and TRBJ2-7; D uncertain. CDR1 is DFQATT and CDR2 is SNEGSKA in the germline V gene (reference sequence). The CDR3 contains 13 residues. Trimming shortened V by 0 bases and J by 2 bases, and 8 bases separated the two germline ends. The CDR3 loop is CSARDRLTYEQYF. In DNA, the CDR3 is TGCAGTGCTAGAGATCGCCTCACCTACGAGCAGTACTTC.

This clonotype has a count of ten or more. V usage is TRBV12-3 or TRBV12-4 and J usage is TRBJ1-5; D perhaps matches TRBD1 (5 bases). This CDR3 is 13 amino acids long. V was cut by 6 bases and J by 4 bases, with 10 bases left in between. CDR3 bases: TGTGCCAGCAGCCGGGGACGGAATCAGCCCCAGCATTTT. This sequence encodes CASSRGRNQPQHF.

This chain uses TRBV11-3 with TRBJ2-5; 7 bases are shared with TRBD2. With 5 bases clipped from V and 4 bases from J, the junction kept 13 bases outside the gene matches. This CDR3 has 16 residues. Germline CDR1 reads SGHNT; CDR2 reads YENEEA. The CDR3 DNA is TGTGCCAGCAGCCCCCGGACCGGGACTAAGCCAGAGACCCAGTACTTC. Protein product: CASSPRTGTKPETQYF.

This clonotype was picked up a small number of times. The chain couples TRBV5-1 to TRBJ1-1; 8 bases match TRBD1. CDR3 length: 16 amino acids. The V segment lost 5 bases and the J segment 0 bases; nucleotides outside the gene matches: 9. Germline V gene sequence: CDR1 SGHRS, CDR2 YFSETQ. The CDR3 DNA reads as TGCGCCAGCAGTTTTTTAGGGGGACAGGTGAACACTGAAGCTTTCTTT. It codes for CASSFLGGQVNTEAFF.

Here the CDR3 DNA reads TGTGCCAGTTTCGGGAATGAGCAGTTCTTC. This sequence encodes CASFGNEQFF. The gene calls are TRBV2 and TRBJ2-1, with D hard to call. The V gene's germline CDR1 is SNHLY and CDR2 FYNNEI. Trimming pared 9 bases from V and 7 bases from J, leaving 7 bases between. The CDR3 extends over 10 amino acids.

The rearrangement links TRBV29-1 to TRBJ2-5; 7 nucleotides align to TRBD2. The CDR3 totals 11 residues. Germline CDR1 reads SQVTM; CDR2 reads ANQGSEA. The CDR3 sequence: CTGTNLETQYF. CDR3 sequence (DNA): TGCACCGGGACTAATTTGGAGACCCAGTACTTC. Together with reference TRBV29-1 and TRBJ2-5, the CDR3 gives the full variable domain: SAVISQKPSRDICQRGTSLTIQCQVDSQVTMMFWYRQQPGQSLTLIATANQGSEATYESGFVIDKFPISRPNLTFSTLTVSNMSPEDSSIYLCTGTNLETQYFGPGTRLLVL.

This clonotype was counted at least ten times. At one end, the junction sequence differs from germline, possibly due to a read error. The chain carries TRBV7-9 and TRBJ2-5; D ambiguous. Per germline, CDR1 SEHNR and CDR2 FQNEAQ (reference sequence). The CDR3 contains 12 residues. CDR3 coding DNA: TGTGCCAGCAGCTTCCTGCAAGGGACCCAGTACTTC. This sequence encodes CASSFLQGTQYF.

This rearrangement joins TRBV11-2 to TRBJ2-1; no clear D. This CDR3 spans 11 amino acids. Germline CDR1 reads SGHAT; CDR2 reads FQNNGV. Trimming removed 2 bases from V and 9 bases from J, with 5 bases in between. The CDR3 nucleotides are TGTGCCAGCAGCTTAAATGGTGAGCAGTTCTTC. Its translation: CASSLNGEQFF. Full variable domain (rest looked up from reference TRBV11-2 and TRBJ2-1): EAGVAQSPRYKIIEKRQSVAFWCNPISGHATLYWYQQILGQGPKLLIQFQNNGVVDDSQLPKDRFSAERLKGVDSTLKIQPAKLEDSAVYLCASSLNGEQFFGPGTRLTVL.

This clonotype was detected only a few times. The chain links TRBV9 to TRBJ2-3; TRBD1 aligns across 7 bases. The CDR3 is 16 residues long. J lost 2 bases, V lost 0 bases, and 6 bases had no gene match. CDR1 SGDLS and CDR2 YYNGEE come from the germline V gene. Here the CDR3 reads CASSVVPGGNTDTQYF. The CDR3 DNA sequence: TGTGCCAGCAGCGTAGTCCCAGGGGGTAACACAGATACGCAGTATTTT.

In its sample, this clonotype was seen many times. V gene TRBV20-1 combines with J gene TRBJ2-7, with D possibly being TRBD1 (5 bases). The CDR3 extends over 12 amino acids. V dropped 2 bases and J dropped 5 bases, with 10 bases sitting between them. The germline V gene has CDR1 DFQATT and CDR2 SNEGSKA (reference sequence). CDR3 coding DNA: TGCAGTGCTAGACAGGGTAACCACGAGCAGTACTTC. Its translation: CSARQGNHEQYF.

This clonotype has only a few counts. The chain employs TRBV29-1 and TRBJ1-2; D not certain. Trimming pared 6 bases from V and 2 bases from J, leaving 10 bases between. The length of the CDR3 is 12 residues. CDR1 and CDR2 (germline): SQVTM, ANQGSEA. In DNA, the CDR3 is TGCAGCGTGAGTAAGTCCAACTATGGCTACACCTTC. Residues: CSVSKSNYGYTF.

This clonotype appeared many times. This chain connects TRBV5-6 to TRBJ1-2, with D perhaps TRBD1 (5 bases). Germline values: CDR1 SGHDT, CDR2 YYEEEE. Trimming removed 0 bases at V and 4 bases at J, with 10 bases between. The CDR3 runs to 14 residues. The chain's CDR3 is CASSLEAGGYGYTF. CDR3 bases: TGTGCCAGCAGCTTGGAGGCGGGGGGCTATGGCTACACCTTC. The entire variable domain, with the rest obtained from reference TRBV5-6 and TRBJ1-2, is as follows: DAGVTQSPTHLIKTRGQQVTLRCSPKSGHDTVSWYQQALGQGPQFIFQYYEEEERQRGNFPDRFSGHQFPNYSSELNVNALLLGDSALYLCASSLEAGGYGYTFGSGTRLTVV.

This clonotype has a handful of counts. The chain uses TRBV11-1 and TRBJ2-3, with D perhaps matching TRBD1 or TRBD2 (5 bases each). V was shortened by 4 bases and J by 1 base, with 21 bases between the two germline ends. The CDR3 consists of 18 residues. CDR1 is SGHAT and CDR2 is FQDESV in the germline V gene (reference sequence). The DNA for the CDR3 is TGTGCCAGCAGCTCCCACCTCGAAGAAAGAGGGGGCACAGATACGCAGTATTTT. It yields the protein CASSSHLEERGGTDTQYF.

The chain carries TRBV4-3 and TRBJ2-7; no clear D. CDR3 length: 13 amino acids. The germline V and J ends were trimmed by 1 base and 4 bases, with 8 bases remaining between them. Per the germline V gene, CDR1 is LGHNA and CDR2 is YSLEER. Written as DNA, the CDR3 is TGCGCCAGCAGCCAAGGGGCCCGGTACGAGCAGTACTTC. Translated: CASSQGARYEQYF.

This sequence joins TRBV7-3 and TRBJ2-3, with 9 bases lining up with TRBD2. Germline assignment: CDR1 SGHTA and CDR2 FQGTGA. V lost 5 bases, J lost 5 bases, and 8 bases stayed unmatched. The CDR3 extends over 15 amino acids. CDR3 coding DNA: TGTGCCAGCAGCCTACAAGCGGGGGGAGGAGATACGCAGTATTTT. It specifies CASSLQAGGGDTQYF. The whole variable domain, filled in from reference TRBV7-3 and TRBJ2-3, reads GAGVSQTPSNKVTEKGKYVELRCDPISGHTALYWYRQSLGQGPEFLIYFQGTGAADDSGLPNDRFFAVRPEGSVSTLKIQRTERGDSAVYLCASSLQAGGGDTQYFGPGTRLTVL.

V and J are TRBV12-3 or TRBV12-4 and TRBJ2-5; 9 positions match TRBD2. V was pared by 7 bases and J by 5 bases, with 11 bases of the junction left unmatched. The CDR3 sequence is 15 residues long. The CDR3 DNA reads TGTGCCAGCACCTGGGGGGCGGGAGGGGGTGAGACCCAGTACTTC. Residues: CASTWGAGGGETQYF.